Included here is one T cell receptor (beta chain) sequence, with context. No antigen is known for it. Base qualities are not at hand, and no much larger clone is one base apart. The data originate from a study of long-term antiretroviral therapy in people with HIV (dated by TCRdb to between 2020 and 2023). Regarding the research as a whole: The earliest samples were collected roughly a decade before the 2015 WHO recommendation for immediate ART, at a time when ART was usually postponed until CD4 counts fell. This retrospective serial study examined whether starting ART and sustained HIV suppression were associated with changes in the composition and diversity of the TRB repertoire in peripheral blood. From 30 adults with confirmed HIV infection, the cohort provided around 180 cryopreserved PBMC samples, gathered serially across a mean of approximately six years (range 1-12). Among the 30 to 35 participants with HIV, more than ten were female. No cross-contamination during QIAcube processing was shown when test extractions of a monoclonal T-cell line were performed alongside roughly 30 polyclonal samples.

Participants were included only if at least one PBMC sample before ART initiation and at least two post-ART samples were available. Treatment was received in the United States of America by all participants with HIV. Before DNA extraction, cryopreserved samples of roughly 0.95-10 million PBMC were thawed and washed. At the time of the earliest PBMC sample for each participant with HIV, ages ranged from 23 to 54 years. Per participant, PBMC samples came from 1-4 timepoints prior to ART initiation and 2-8 timepoints following ART initiation, for a median of 7 samples. Serial HIV viral load, CD4+ T-cell count, ART history and demographic data were obtained for every participant. A Qiagen kit on a QIAcube was used to extract genomic DNA from unsorted PBMC, with samples processed in batches of 12. The immunoSEQ hsTCRB v3.0 assay was used at survey level resolution to sequence the TRB variable region. The targeted TRB sequencing depth was roughly 40,000-55,000 T-cell genomes per sample. An Illumina MiSeq with a v3 150-cycle kit was used to sequence the pooled TRB libraries. In the source study's methods: Repertoire analysis ran in R within a reproducible Nextflow workflow covering QC, data transformation and analysis. LymphoSeq2, an R package for AIRR-Seq data exploration, was used to implement custom analyses. Several samples that produced fewer than 5000 total TRB sequences were removed, so about 200 HIV repertoires were analyzed. Among the 180 to 200 HIV repertoires that were kept, under 60 were collected before ART initiation and under 150 were collected after ART initiation. Repertoires were downsampled to 5000 TRB nucleotide sequences, and summary statistics were averaged over 100 downsampling iterations. Only TRB sequences with CDR3 regions of at least seven amino acids were retained for analysis. Diversity was measured with a Shannon entropy-derived clonality score and the Gini coefficient. Repertoire networks linked the top 5000 CDR3 amino acid sequences whenever two sequences differed by an edit distance of one. For TRB CDR3 amino acid sequences, GLIPH2 was used to predict antigen specificity groups and MHC restriction. CDR3 amino acid sequences were matched against VDJdb and McPAS-TCR to flag known CMV, EBV, HIV or tissue antigen associations. Pre-ART, post-ART and control groups were compared with Wilcoxon signed-rank tests and Holm-Bonferroni correction. TCRdb mirrors the immuneACCESS table, restricted to in-frame sequences. Some clones are absent from its copies; in checked studies, under half trace to an unresolved V gene, and the reason for the others is unknown. Clone size and the V and J calls come from that table; the DNA yielded D and trimming. The sample profile shows about 28,000 clones; roughly 90% of them were found once. The ten largest clones take up approximately 4% of the sample.

Study-wide conclusions, independent of this receptor: Inferences about post-ART repertoire changes were limited because no data were available on ART adherence, viral resistance or therapy changes. Starting ART was linked to a significant rise in TRB diversity, yet even after long-term ART the diversity remained significantly lower than in transplant donor controls. HIV repertoires had narrower CDR3 length ranges than controls, and the network structure suggested an antigen-experienced repertoire that shifted only slightly toward naive after ART. Samples dated from the mid-2000s to the late 2010s, and the ART regimens used may be less effective than current ones. The repertoire was dominated across all time points by expanded TRB clones identified before ART initiation, although this dominance was seen to fluctuate and to decrease in many PLHIV after ART. Because pre-ART samples had limited cell numbers, unsorted PBMC were profiled rather than sorted CD4+ and CD8+ T cells. Owing to limited PBMC availability, only the TCR beta chain was sequenced, without alpha chain pairing.

The sequence came from a man younger than 35 with HIV. Here the sequenced sample was unsorted PBMCs, taken 3.1 years after starting antiretroviral therapy.

The DNA reads TGTGCCAGCAGCCAAGGGACTAGCGGTTCCTACGAGCAGTACTTC. The resulting protein is CASSQGTSGSYEQYF. Rearrangement joined TRBV11-2 to TRBJ2-7, and TRBD2 aligns with 11 junction nucleotides. From its cysteine to its phenylalanine, the CDR3 spans 15 amino acids. The entry retains the CDR3 DNA only, 45 bases that are in frame from base 1. At the junction V is shortened by 5 bases and J by 1 base; bases outside the gene matches: 4. CDR1 and CDR2 were assigned from the germline V gene as SGHAT and FQNNGV.